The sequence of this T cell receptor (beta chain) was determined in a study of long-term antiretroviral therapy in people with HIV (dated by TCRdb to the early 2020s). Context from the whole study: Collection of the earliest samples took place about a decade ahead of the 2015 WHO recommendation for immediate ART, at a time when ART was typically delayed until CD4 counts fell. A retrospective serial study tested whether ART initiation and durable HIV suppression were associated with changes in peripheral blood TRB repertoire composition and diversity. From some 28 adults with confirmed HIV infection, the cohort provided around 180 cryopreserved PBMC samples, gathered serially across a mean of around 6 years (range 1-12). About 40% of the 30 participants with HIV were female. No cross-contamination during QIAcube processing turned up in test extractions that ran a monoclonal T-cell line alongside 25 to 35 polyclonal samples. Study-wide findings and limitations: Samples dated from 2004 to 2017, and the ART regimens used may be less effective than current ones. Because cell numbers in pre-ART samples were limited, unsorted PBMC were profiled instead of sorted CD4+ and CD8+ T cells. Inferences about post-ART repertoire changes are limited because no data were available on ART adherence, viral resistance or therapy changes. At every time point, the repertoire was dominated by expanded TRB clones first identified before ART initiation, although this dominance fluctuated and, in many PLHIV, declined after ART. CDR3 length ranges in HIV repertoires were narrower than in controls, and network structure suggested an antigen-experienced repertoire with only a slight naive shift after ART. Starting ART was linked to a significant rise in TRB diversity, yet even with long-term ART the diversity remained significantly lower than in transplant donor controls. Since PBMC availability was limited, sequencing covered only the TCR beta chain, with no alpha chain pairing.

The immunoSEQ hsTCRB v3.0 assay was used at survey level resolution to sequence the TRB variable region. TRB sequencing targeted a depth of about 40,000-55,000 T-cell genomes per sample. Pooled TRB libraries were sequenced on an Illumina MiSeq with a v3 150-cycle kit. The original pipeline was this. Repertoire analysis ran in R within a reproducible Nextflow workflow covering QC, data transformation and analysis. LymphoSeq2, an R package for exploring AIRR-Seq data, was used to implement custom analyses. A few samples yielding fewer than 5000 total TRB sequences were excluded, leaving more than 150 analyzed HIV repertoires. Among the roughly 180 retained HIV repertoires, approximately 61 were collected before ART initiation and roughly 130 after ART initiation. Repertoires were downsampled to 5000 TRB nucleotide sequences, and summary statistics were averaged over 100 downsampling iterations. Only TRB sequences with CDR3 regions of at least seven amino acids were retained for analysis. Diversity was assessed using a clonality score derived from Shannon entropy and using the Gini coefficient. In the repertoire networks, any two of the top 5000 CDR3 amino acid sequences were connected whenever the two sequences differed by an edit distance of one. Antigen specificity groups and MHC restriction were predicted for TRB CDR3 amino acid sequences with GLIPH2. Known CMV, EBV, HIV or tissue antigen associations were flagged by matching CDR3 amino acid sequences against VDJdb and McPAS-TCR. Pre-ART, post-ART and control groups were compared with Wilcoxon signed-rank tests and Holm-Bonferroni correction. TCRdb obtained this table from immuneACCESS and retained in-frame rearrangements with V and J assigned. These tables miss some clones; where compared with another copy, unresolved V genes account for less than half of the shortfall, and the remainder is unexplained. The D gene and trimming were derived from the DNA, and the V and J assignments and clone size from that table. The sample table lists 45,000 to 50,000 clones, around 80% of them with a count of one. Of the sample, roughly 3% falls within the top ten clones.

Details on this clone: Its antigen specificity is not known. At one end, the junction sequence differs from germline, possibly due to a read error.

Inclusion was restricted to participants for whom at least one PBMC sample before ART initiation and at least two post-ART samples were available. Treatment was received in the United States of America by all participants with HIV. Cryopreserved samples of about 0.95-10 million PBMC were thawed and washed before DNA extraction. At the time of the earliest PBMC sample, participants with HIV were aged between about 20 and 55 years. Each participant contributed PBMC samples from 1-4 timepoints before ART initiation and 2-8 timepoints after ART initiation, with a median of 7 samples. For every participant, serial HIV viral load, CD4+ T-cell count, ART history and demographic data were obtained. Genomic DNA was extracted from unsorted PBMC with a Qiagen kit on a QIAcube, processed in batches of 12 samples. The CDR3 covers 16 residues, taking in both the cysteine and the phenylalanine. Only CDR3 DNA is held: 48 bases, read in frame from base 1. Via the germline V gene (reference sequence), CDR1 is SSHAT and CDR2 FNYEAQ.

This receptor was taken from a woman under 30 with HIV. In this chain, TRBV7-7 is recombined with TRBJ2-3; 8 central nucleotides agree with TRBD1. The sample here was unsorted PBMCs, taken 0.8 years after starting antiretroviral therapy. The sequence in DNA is TGTGCTAGCAGCCCAGGACAGGGCATAAACACAGATACGCAGTATTTT. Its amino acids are CASSPGQGINTDTQYF.